This T cell receptor beta chain was profiled in a study of human T cells and chemical hapten exposure. About the research overall: An area of 2 cm by about 2.2 cm on upper inner arm skin received 2% DPC for sensitization.

This clonotype occurred many times. The sample's time point: patch test 1, 2 weeks after DPC sensitization. This sample's treatment: therapeutic diphenylcyclopropenone sensitization with weekly scalp DPC. Individual cDNA molecules had unique molecular identifiers attached to them by the library. TCRdb re-analysed the RACE reads in MiXCR, keeping a single row per CDR3 protein. The top ten hold approximately 1.5% of the sample, which has some 81,000 distinct CDR3 sequences, around 7% seen once. This TCR came from a woman in her 30s with alopecia areata. Some clones in this sample may be carry-over from other donors' samples. This material consisted of whole blood, taken in connection with sensitization to the hapten diphenylcyclopropenone (DPC).

Here the CDR3 reads CASSLVGGSSYNEQFF. DNA of the CDR3: TGCGCCAGCAGCTTGGTTGGGGGGAGCTCCTACAATGAGCAGTTCTTC. The chain recombines TRBV5-1 with TRBJ2-1; D possibly corresponds to TRBD2 (6 bases). CDR1 SGHRS and CDR2 YFSETQ come from the germline V gene. The V gene lost 0 bases and the J gene lost 0 bases, with 10 bases spanning the gap. The CDR3 is made up of 16 amino acids. Combining the CDR3 with reference TRBV5-1 and TRBJ2-1 gives the whole variable domain KAGVTQTPRYLIKTRGQQVTLSCSPISGHRSVSWYQQTPGQGLQFLFEYFSETQRNKGNFPGRFSGRQFSNSRSEMNVSTLELGDSALYLCASSLVGGSSYNEQFFGPGTRLTVL.